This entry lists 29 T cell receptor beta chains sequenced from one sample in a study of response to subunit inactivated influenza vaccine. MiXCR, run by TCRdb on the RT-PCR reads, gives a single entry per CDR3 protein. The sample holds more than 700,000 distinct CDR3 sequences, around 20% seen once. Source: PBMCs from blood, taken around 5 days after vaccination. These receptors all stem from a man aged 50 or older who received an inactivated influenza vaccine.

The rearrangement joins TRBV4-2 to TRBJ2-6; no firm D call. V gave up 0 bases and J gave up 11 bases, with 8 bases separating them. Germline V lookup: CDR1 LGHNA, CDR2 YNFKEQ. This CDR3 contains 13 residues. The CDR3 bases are TGTGCCAGCAGCCAAGATAGAAGGGACGTCCTGACTTTC. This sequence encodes CASSQDRRDVLTF.

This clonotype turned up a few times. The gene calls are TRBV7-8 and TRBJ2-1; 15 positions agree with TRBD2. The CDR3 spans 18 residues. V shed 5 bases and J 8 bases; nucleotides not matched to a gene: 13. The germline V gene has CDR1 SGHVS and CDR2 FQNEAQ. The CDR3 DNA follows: TGTGCCAGCAGCCCCGGCGGACTAGCGGGGGGGTACAGGGATGAGCAGTTCTTC. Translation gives CASSPGGLAGGYRDEQFF.

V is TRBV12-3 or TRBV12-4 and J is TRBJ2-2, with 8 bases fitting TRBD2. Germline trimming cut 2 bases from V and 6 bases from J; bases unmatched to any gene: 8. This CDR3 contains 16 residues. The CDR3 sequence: CASSLIGTSRPGELFF. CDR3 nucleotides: TGTGCCAGCAGTTTAATAGGGACTAGTAGGCCCGGGGAGCTGTTTTTT.

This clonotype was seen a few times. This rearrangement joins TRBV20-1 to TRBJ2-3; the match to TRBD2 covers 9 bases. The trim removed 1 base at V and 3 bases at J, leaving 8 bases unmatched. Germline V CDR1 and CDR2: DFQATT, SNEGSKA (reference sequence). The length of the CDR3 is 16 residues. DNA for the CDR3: TGCAGTGCTAGAGCCTTAAAGGGACTAGCAACAGATACGCAGTATTTT. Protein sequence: CSARALKGLATDTQYF.

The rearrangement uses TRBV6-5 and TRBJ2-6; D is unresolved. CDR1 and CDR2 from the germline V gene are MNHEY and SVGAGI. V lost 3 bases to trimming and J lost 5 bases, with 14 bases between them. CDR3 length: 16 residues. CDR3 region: CASSYLRRVRANVLTF. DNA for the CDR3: TGTGCCAGCAGTTATCTTCGAAGGGTGCGGGCCAACGTCCTGACTTTC.

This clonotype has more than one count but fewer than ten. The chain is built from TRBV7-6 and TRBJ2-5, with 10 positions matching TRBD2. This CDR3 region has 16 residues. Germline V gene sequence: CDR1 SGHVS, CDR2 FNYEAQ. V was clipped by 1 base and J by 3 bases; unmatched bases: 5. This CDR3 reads CASSLGLAGEKETQYF. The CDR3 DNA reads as TGTGCCAGCAGCTTAGGGCTAGCGGGGGAAAAAGAGACCCAGTACTTC.

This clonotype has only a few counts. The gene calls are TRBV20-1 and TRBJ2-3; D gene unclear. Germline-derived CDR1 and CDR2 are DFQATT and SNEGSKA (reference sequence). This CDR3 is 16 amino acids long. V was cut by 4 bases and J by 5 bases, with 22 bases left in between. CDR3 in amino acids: CSATPPRATNRDTQYF. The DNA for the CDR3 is TGCAGTGCTACCCCTCCTAGGGCTACGAACAGAGATACGCAGTATTTT.

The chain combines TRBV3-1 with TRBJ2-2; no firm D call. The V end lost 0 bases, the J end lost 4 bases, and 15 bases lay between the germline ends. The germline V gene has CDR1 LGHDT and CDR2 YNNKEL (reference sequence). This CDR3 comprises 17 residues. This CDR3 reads CASSQDCPARSTGELFF. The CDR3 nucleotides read TGTGCCAGCAGCCAAGATTGTCCAGCGAGGAGCACCGGGGAGCTGTTTTTT.

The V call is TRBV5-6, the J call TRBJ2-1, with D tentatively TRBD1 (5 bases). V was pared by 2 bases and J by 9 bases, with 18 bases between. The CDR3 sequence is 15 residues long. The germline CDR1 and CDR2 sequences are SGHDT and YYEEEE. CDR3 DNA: TGTGCCAGCAGCTTAACTCTCAGGGAAGGCGGTGAGCAGTTCTTC. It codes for CASSLTLREGGEQFF.

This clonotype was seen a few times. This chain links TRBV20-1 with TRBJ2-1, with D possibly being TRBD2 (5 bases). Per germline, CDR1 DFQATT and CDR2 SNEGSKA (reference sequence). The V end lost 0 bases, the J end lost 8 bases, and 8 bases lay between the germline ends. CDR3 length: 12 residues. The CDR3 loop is CSARDRRDEQFF. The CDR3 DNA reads TGCAGTGCTAGAGATAGGCGGGATGAGCAGTTCTTC.

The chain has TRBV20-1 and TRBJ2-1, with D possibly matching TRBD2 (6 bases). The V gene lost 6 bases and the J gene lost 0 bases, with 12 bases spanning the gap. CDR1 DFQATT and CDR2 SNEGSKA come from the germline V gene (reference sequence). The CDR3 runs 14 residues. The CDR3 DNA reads TGCAGTGCCCGCGGGGTAAGCTCCTACAATGAGCAGTTCTTC. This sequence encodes CSARGVSSYNEQFF.

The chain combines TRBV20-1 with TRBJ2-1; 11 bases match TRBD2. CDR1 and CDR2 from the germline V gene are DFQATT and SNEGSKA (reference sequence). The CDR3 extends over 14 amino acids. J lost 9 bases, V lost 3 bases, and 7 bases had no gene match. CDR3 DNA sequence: TGCAGTGCTAGTGGCACTAGCGGGAGAGGTGAGCAGTTCTTC. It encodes CSASGTSGRGEQFF.

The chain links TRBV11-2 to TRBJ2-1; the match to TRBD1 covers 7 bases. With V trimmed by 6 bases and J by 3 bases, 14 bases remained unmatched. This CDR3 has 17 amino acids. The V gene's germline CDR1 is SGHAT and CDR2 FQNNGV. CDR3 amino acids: CASSPRTGTAFYNEQFF. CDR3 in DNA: TGTGCCAGCAGTCCCCGCACCGGGACAGCCTTCTACAATGAGCAGTTCTTC.

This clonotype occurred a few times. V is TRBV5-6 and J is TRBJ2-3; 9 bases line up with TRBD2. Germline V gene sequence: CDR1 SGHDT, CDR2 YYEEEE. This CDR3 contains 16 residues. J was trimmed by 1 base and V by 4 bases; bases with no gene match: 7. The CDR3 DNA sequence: TGTGCCAGCAGCCCGGATGTAGCGGGAGGCACAGATACGCAGTATTTT. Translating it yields CASSPDVAGGTDTQYF.

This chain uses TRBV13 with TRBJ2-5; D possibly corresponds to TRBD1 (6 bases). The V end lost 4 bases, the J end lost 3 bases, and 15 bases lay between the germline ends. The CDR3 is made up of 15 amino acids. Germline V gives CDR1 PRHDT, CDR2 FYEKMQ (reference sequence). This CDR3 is CASSSSDRMEETQYF. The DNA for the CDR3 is TGTGCCAGCAGCTCATCGGACAGAATGGAAGAGACCCAGTACTTC.

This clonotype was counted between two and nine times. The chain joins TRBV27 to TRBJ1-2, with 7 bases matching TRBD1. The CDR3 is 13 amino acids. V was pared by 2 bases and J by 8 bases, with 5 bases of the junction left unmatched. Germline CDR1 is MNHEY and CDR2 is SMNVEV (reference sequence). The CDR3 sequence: CASSLNRGDGYTF. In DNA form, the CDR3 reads TGTGCCAGCAGTTTAAACAGGGGAGACGGCTACACCTTC.

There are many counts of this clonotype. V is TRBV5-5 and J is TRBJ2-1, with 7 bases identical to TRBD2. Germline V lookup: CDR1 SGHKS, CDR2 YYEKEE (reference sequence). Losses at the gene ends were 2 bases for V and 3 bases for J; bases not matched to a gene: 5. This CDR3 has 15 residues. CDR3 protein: CASSFQRDYYNEQFF. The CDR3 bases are TGTGCCAGCAGCTTCCAGCGGGACTACTACAATGAGCAGTTCTTC.

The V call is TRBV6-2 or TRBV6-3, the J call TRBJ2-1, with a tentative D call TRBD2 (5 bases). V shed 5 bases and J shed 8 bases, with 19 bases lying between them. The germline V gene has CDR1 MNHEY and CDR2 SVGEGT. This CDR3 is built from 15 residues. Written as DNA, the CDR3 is TGTGCCAGCAGTAAACCGGGATTACGCCCCCATGAGCAGTTCTTC. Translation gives CASSKPGLRPHEQFF.

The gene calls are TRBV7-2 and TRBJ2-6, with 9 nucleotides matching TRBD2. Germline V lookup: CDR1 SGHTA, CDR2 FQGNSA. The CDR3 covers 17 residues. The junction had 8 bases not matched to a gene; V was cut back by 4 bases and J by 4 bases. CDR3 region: CASSSLAGGFGANVLTF. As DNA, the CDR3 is TGTGCCAGCAGCTCACTAGCGGGTGGGTTCGGGGCCAACGTCCTGACTTTC.

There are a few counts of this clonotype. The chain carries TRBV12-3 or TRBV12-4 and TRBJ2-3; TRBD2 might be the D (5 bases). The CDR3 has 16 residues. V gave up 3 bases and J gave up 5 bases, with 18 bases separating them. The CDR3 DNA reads TGTGCCAGCAGTTTTACGGCGGGTCACTCCGGAGATACGCAGTATTTT. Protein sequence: CASSFTAGHSGDTQYF.

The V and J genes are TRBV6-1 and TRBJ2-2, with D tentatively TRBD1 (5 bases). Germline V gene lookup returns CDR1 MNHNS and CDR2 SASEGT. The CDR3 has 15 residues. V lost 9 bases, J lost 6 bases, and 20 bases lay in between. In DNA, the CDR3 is TGTGCCAGTTTCTCTTGGGGCTTAGGATCCGGGGAGCTGTTTTTT. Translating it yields CASFSWGLGSGELFF.

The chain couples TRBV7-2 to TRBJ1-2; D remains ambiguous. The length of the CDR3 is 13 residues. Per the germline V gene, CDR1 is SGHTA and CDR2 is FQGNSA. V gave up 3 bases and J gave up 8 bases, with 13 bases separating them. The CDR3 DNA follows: TGTGCCAGCAGCTTTTTTTTGGTGGAGGGCTACACCTTC. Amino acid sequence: CASSFFLVEGYTF.

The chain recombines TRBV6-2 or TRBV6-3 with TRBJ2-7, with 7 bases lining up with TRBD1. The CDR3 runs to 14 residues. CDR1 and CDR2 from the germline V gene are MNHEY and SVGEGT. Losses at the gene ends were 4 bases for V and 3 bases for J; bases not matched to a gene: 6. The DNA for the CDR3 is TGTGCCAGCAGTTTGACAGGGATTTTCTACGAGCAGTACTTC. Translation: CASSLTGIFYEQYF.

The CDR3 sequence: CASRRFDEQFF. The CDR3 DNA sequence: TGTGCCAGCAGACGATTCGACGAGCAGTTCTTC. The chain carries TRBV12-3 or TRBV12-4 and TRBJ2-1; D is unresolved. This CDR3 spans 11 amino acids. The V gene lost 6 bases and the J gene lost 10 bases, with 10 bases spanning the gap.

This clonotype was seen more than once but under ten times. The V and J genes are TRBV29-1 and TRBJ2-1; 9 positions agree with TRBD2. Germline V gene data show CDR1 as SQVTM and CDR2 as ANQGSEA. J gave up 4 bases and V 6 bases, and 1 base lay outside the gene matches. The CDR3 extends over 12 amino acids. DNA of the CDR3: TGCAGCGTAACTAGCGGGTACAATGAGCAGTTCTTC. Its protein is CSVTSGYNEQFF.

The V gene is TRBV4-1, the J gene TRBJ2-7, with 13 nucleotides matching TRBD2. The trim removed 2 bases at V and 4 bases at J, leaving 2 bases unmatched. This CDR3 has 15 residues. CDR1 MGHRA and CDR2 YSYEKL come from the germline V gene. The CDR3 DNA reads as TGCGCCAGCAGCCAAACTAGCGGGGGGGGTTACGAGCAGTACTTC. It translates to CASSQTSGGGYEQYF.

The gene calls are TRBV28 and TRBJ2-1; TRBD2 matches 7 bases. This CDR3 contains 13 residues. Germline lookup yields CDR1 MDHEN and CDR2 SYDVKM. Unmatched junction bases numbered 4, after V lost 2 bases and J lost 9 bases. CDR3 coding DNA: TGTGCCAGCAGTTTAGCGGGAGCTGTTGAGCAGTTCTTC. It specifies CASSLAGAVEQFF.

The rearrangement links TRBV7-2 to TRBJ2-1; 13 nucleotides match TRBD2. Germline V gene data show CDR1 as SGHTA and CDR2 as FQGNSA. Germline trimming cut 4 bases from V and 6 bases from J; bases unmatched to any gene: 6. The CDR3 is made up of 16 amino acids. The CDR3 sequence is CASSWRTSGGSNEQFF. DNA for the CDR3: TGTGCCAGCAGCTGGAGGACTAGCGGGGGCAGCAATGAGCAGTTCTTC.

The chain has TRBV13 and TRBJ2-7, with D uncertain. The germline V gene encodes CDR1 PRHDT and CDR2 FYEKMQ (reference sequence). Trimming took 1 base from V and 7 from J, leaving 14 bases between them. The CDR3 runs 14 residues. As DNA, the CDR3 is TGTGCCAGCAGCTTAGTTCAGGTCCCGCGGGAGCAGTACTTC. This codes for CASSLVQVPREQYF.